Shown below are 11 T cell receptor beta chains from a single sample sequenced in a study of blood T cell repertoires in COVID-19. Sequencing was performed with immunoSEQ multiplex PCR; in TCRdb, only in-frame clones are kept and a portion is missing. Found here are 55,000 to 65,000 clones, roughly 91% of them singletons; the top ten hold 8.6%. Sequencing was performed on peripheral blood. Receptors originate from a human donor in a cohort sampled during active COVID-19.

The chain combines TRBV23-1 with TRBJ2-3, with a tentative D call TRBD2 (6 bases). TRBV23-1 is treated as an ORF (open reading frame) with a function not yet certain. This CDR3 spans 19 amino acids. The V gene lost 0 bases and the J gene lost 0 bases, with 19 bases spanning the gap. CDR3 sequence reads: CASSQSWRGPLPSTDTQYF. The CDR3 nucleotides read TGCGCCAGCAGTCAATCGTGGCGGGGCCCCCTACCTAGCACAGATACGCAGTATTTT.

The chain uses TRBV6-5 and TRBJ1-5, with 7 positions matching TRBD1. CDR1 MNHEY and CDR2 SVGAGI come from the germline V gene. The CDR3 consists of 15 residues. The junction had 1 base not matched to a gene; V was cut back by 0 bases and J by 2 bases. The CDR3 here is CASSYSTGGNQPQHF. The CDR3 coding sequence is TGTGCCAGCAGTTACTCCACAGGGGGCAATCAGCCCCAGCATTTT.

About this clone: The sample carries other DNA sequences with the same CDR3. V usage is TRBV4-3 and J usage is TRBJ1-3; D is unresolved. With 0 bases removed from V and 4 bases from J, the gap between germline ends came to 4 bases. The CDR3 extends over 13 amino acids. Germline-derived CDR1 and CDR2 are LGHNA and YSLEER. The CDR3 region is CASSQDLGNTIYF. CDR3 coding DNA: TGCGCCAGCAGCCAAGATCTCGGAAACACCATATATTTT.

The chain combines TRBV7-3 with TRBJ1-1, with D perhaps TRBD1 (6 bases). This CDR3 has 13 residues. Germline CDR1 reads SGHTA; CDR2 reads FQGTGA. Trimming removed 5 bases from V and 3 bases from J, with 10 bases in between. CDR3 protein: CASSPNRDTEAFF. In DNA, the CDR3 is TGTGCCAGCAGCCCTAACAGGGACACTGAAGCTTTCTTT.

V is TRBV11-2 and J is TRBJ1-6, with D tentatively TRBD1 (5 bases). This CDR3 region has 18 residues. V shed 1 base and J shed 6 bases, with 19 bases lying between them. CDR1 is SGHAT and CDR2 is FQNNGV in the germline V gene. The CDR3 reads CASSLVLGLLGGNSPLHF. CDR3 in DNA: TGTGCCAGCAGCTTAGTCCTGGGACTCTTGGGGGGTAATTCACCCCTCCACTTT.

The chain combines TRBV18 with TRBJ2-1; 10 bases are shared with TRBD2. The J segment lost 5 bases and the V segment lost 6 bases, leaving 13 bases of the junction unmatched. Germline values: CDR1 KGHSH, CDR2 LQKENI. There are 17 residues in the CDR3. The CDR3 is CASSPESGLAVNNEQFF. The CDR3 nucleotides read TGTGCCAGCTCGCCCGAAAGCGGACTAGCGGTAAACAATGAGCAGTTCTTC.

The V and J genes are TRBV7-2 and TRBJ2-3; no clear D. V was clipped by 0 bases and J by 0 bases, with 4 bases between them. Germline loops: CDR1 SGHTA, CDR2 FQGNSA. The CDR3 is 14 residues long. The CDR3 region is CASSLATSTDTQYF. CDR3 nucleotides: TGTGCCAGCAGCTTAGCAACTAGCACAGATACGCAGTATTTT.

The V call is TRBV7-9, the J call TRBJ1-2, with D possibly matching TRBD1 (6 bases). The length of the CDR3 is 16 residues. CDR1 SEHNR and CDR2 FQNEAQ come from the germline V gene (reference sequence). Trimming stripped 4 bases from V and 6 bases from J, with 21 bases between. For the CDR3, the DNA is TGTGCCAGCAGCTCGTTAGTCCCACAGGGAAAGGATGGCTACACCTTC. This codes for CASSSLVPQGKDGYTF.

The chain joins TRBV14 to TRBJ2-7; 12 nucleotides align to TRBD2. The germline V gene has CDR1 SGHDN and CDR2 FVKESK. CDR3 length: 18 residues. The V segment lost 1 base and the J segment 2 bases; nucleotides outside the gene matches: 9. For the CDR3, the DNA is TGTGCCAGCAGCCAAGTTTCTAGCGGGAGGGCCGCCGCCTACGAGCAGTACTTC. Translated, it gives CASSQVSSGRAAAYEQYF.

The chain combines TRBV20-1 with TRBJ2-5; D call uncertain. CDR3 length: 12 amino acids. The ends were cut back, 3 bases at V and 2 bases at J, with 7 bases in the middle. Germline V CDR1 and CDR2: DFQATT, SNEGSKA (reference sequence). The CDR3 here is CSASTGQETQYF. CDR3 nucleotide sequence: TGCAGTGCTAGTACCGGGCAAGAGACCCAGTACTTC.

This sequence joins TRBV18 and TRBJ2-6, with 9 positions matching TRBD1. Germline V gene data show CDR1 as KGHSH and CDR2 as LQKENI. V was clipped by 6 bases and J by 2 bases; unmatched bases: 11. The CDR3 covers 18 residues. The CDR3 DNA reads TGTGCCAGCTCGCGACGGACAGGGGAAGTAGCTGGGGCCAACGTCCTGACTTTC. It encodes CASSRRTGEVAGANVLTF.